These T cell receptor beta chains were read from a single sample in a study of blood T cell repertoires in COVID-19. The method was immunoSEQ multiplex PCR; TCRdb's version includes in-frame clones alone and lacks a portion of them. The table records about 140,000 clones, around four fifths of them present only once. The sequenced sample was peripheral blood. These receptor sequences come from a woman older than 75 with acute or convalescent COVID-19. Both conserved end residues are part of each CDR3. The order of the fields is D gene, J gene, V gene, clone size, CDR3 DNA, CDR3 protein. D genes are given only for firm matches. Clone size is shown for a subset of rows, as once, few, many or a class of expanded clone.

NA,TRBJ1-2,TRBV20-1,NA,TGCAGTGTTTGGCAGGGATATGGCTACACCTTC,CSVWQGYGYTF
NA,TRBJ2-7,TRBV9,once,TGTGCCAGCAGCCCGCTCGCGAGCTCCTACGAGCAGTACTTC,CASSPLASSYEQYF
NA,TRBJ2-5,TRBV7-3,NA,TGTGCCAGCAGCCCAGAGTCGTGGGGAGGAGAAGAGACCCAGTACTTC,CASSPESWGGEETQYF
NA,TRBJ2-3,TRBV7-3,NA,TGTGCCAGCAGCTTAGGGGCTGATACGCAGTATTTT,CASSLGADTQYF
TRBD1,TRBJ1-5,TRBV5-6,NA,TGTGCCAGCAGCTGGATTCACAGGGGTCTACCTTATAGCAATCAGCCCCAGCATTTT,CASSWIHRGLPYSNQPQHF
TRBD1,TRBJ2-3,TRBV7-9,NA,TGTGCCAGCAGCCATGACAGGGGGGCGGATACGCAGTATTTT,CASSHDRGADTQYF
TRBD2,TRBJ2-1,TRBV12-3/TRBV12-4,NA,TGTGCCAGCAGTTTAGCGGCGGGAGGCGCCCCATTCTTC,CASSLAAGGAPFF
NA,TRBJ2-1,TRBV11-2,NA,TGTGCCAGCAGCAATAGCCATGAGCAGTTCTTC,CASSNSHEQFF
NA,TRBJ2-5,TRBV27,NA,TGTGCCAGCAGCGGACATAACCAAGAGACCCAGTACTTC,CASSGHNQETQYF
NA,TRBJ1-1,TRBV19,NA,TGTGCCAGTAGTATGACTGGCGGGAACACTGAAGCTTTCTTT,CASSMTGGNTEAFF
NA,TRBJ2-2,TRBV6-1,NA,TGTGCCAGCAGTGAGGGCTGGGGGGTGGGCACCGGGGAGCTGTTTTTT,CASSEGWGVGTGELFF
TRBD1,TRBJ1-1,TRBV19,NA,TGTGCCAGTAGTATTACAGGGGGCGCGGGCGTAGGGACTGAAGCTTTCTTT,CASSITGGAGVGTEAFF
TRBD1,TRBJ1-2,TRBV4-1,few,TGCGCCAGCAGCCGGACAGGGACCACCGAAAACTATGGCTACACCTTC,CASSRTGTTENYGYTF
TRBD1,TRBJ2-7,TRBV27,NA,TGTGCCAGCACCTCGGGACAGGGCTTTCCCTACGAGCAGTACTTC,CASTSGQGFPYEQYF
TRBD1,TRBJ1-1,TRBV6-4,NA,TGTGCCAGCAGTGACTCGACAGGGGGCACTGAAGCTTTCTTT,CASSDSTGGTEAFF
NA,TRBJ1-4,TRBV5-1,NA,TGCGCCAGCCGCCAAGGAGGACAGCCTGAAAGTCCTGCAACTAATGAAAAACTGTTTTTT,CASRQGGQPESPATNEKLFF
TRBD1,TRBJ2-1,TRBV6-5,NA,TGTGCCAGCAGCTTACAGGGGGCGAGCTACAATGAGCAGTTCTTC,CASSLQGASYNEQFF
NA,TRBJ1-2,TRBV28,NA,TGTGCCAGCAGTTTGGTCCCGACTTTGGGTGGCTACACCTTC,CASSLVPTLGGYTF
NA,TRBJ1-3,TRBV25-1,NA,TGTGCCACCCAAGGACAGTTTGGAAACACCATATATTTT,CATQGQFGNTIYF
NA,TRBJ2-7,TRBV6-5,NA,TGTGCCAGCAGTTACTCGGGGGCCATCCAAACCTACGAGCAGTACTTC,CASSYSGAIQTYEQYF
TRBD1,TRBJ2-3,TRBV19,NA,TGTGCCAGTAGTCCATTAACGGGACAGCTGTATTTT,CASSPLTGQLYF
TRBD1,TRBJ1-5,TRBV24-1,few,TGTGCCACCGAAGGACAGGTGGGGCAGCCCCAGCATTTT,CATEGQVGQPQHF
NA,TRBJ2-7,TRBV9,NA,TGTGCCAGCAGCCCTAGGGACTCCCCCAACTACGAGCAGTACTTC,CASSPRDSPNYEQYF